This entry features one T cell receptor (beta chain) sequence. The sample is drawn from a study of blood T cell repertoires in COVID-19. Study information: Sources were T cells, B-cell-depleted T cells, or PBMCs; the material itself was cDNA or gDNA.

This CDR3 has 13 amino acids. Per germline, CDR1 SGHNT and CDR2 YYREEE (reference sequence). V was pared by 4 bases and J by 2 bases, with 9 bases between. Clones were read by immunoSEQ multiplex PCR, and TCRdb kept only the in-frame ones, dropping some. The sample contains roughly 330,000 clones, around 90% of which appear only once. The origin of this receptor is a young man with COVID-19, enrolled during active disease. Sequencing used peripheral blood. The chain has TRBV5-4 and TRBJ1-1, with D unresolved. The CDR3, as DNA: TGTGCCAGCAGCCCAGACACCAACACTGAAGCTTTCTTT. Encoded protein: CASSPDTNTEAFF.